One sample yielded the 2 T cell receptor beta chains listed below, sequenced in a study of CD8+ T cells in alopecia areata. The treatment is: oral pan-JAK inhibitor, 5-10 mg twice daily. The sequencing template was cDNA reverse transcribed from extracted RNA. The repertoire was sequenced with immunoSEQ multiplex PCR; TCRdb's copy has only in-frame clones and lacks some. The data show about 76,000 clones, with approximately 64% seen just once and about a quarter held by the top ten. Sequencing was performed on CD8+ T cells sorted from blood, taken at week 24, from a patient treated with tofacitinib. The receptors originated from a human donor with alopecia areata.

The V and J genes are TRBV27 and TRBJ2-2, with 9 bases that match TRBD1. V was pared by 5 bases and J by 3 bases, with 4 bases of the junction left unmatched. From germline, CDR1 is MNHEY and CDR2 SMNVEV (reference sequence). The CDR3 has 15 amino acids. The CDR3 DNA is TGTGCCAGCAGTGGGACAGGGTGGCACACCGGGGAGCTGTTTTTT. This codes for CASSGTGWHTGELFF.

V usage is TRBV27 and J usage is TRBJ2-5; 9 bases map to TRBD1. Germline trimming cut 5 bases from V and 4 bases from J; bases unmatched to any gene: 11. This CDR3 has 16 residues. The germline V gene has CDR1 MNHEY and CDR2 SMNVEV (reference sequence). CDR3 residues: CASSTTDRGRAETQYF. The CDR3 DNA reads TGTGCCAGCAGTACAACCGACAGGGGGAGGGCAGAGACCCAGTACTTC.